This T cell receptor (beta chain) emerged from a study of tumor-infiltrating lymphocytes in primary liver carcinoma. Findings and caveats of the study: Overlap in tumor-adjacent and tumor-blood pairs fell below that of tumor region pairs. Blood had a significantly lower top-250-clone fraction than tumors did (p = 0.039).

Taking about 20-31 mg of unsorted bulk tissue, the authors co-extracted RNA and DNA. Those sampled were patients whose primary liver carcinoma was treated by surgical resection. None of the patients had received treatment, and all had chronic HBV infection. CDR3 length equals 13 residues. From germline, CDR1 is MGHRA and CDR2 YSYEKL. The input was about 500 ng total RNA; TCR beta cDNA was made from it with a constant-region primer. The TCR beta library was amplified through three nested multiplex PCR rounds in a modified ARM-PCR procedure. TRBV1-TRBV30 forward primers paired with a C-beta reverse primer were used in the first two PCR rounds, which ran 9 to 10 cycles each. Each CDR3 protein gets one entry after TCRdb re-called the multiplex PCR reads with MiXCR. The sample records about 100,000 distinct CDR3 sequences, just under 70% being singletons. A word on this clonotype: The antigen remains unidentified. Germline is not matched at one junction end, which may reflect a read error.

The V gene is TRBV4-1, the J gene TRBJ2-2, with a weak D call TRBD2 (6 bases). The source is a man aged 35 to 55 with primary liver carcinoma and hepatitis B virus infection. Sequencing input: tumor-adjacent normal liver tissue. CDR3 residues: CASSQRQGGELLF. The CDR3 DNA is TGCGCCAGCAGCCAGAGACAAGGAGGGGAGCTGCTTTTT.